The next 19 T cell receptor beta chains were all read from a single sample in a study of T cells in localized non-small cell lung cancer. Only in-frame clones appear in the TCRdb table, and some are missing; sequencing was by immunoSEQ multiplex PCR. The top ten hold about 4.5% of the sample, which has 50,000 to 65,000 clones, 81% seen once. The sequences come from PBMCs, collected before any cancer treatment. The receptors stem from a man aged 40 to 70 with stage II lung adenocarcinoma.

This chain joins TRBV5-6 and TRBJ2-4; D is unresolved. This CDR3 comprises 14 residues. V shed 1 base and J shed 8 bases, with 13 bases lying between them. Germline V gives CDR1 SGHDT, CDR2 YYEEEE. DNA for the CDR3: TGTGCCAGCAGCTTGCCAACCCTGAAACACATTCAGTACTTC. Encoded protein: CASSLPTLKHIQYF.

The rearrangement uses TRBV5-1 and TRBJ2-2, with D unresolved. Germline CDR1 and CDR2: SGHRS and YFSETQ. V lost 3 bases and J 3 bases, leaving 6 bases between the germline ends. This CDR3 has 13 residues. CDR3 loop: CASSSEYTGELFF. In nucleotides, the CDR3 is TGCGCCAGCAGCTCAGAATACACCGGGGAGCTGTTTTTT. Full variable domain (remainder filled in from reference TRBV5-1 and TRBJ2-2): KAGVTQTPRYLIKTRGQQVTLSCSPISGHRSVSWYQQTPGQGLQFLFEYFSETQRNKGNFPGRFSGRQFSNSRSEMNVSTLELGDSALYLCASSSEYTGELFFGEGSRLTVL.

As for this clone: Mismatch with germline at one junction end may stem from a read error. The V gene is TRBV7-2, the J gene TRBJ2-3; 8 nucleotides line up with TRBD1. In germline, CDR1 is SGHTA, CDR2 FQGNSA. CDR3 length: 17 residues. The CDR3 coding sequence is TGTGCCAGCAGCCTAGCGCCCGGGACAGGTCTCACAGATACGCAGTATTTT. This codes for CASSLAPGTGLTDTQYF.

This chain joins TRBV29-1 and TRBJ1-1, with D unresolved. The CDR3 sequence is 13 residues long. Germline lookup yields CDR1 SQVTM and CDR2 ANQGSEA. V dropped 7 bases and J dropped 5 bases, with 17 bases sitting between them. CDR3 protein: CSAPEALMTEAFF. CDR3 DNA: TGCAGCGCCCCGGAGGCCTTGATGACTGAAGCTTTCTTT.

This clone was observed a few times. This chain joins TRBV11-2 and TRBJ2-1, with TRBD2 matching over 8 bases. This CDR3 comprises 18 residues. Germline CDR1 and CDR2: SGHAT and FQNNGV. V shed 1 base, J shed 4 bases, and the junction held 12 bases outside the gene matches. The CDR3: CASSLGEPGTSGYNEQFF. The CDR3, as DNA: TGTGCCAGCAGCTTAGGGGAGCCCGGGACTAGTGGTTACAATGAGCAGTTCTTC.

This chain uses TRBV19 with TRBJ1-3; D is possibly TRBD1 (5 bases). Trimming cost V 5 bases and J 4 bases, with 12 bases left between them. This CDR3 region has 14 residues. In germline, CDR1 is LNHDA, CDR2 SQIVND (reference sequence). The CDR3 sequence is CASSAGALGNTIYF. Written as DNA, the CDR3 is TGTGCCAGTAGTGCTGGGGCGTTGGGAAACACCATATATTTT.

The V gene is TRBV5-8, the J gene TRBJ2-5; 7 nucleotides match TRBD2. The ends lost 1 base at V and 4 bases at J; junction bases unmatched: 4. In germline, CDR1 is SGHTS, CDR2 YDEGEE. The CDR3 contains 14 residues. CDR3 sequence: CASSLLGGRETQYF. The CDR3, as DNA: TGTGCCAGCAGCTTGCTGGGGGGGAGAGAGACCCAGTACTTC.

This chain links TRBV30 with TRBJ2-5; 9 nucleotides align to TRBD1. Unmatched junction bases numbered 2, after V lost 8 bases and J lost 4 bases. Germline lookup yields CDR1 GTSNPN and CDR2 SVGIG (reference sequence). CDR3 length equals 11 residues. The CDR3 loop is CAAQGAETQYF. CDR3 DNA: TGTGCCGCACAGGGGGCAGAGACCCAGTACTTC.

This clone was counted a few times. Distinct nucleotide sequences in the sample also encode this CDR3. The rearrangement joins TRBV18 to TRBJ1-5, with D unresolved. The V gene lost 2 bases and the J gene lost 1 base, with 3 bases spanning the gap. Germline V CDR1 and CDR2: KGHSH, LQKENI. The CDR3 sequence is 13 residues long. The CDR3 nucleotides read TGTGCCAGCTCACCAGGGAGCAATCAGCCCCAGCATTTT. Residues: CASSPGSNQPQHF.

V and J are TRBV4-1 and TRBJ2-7; D is perhaps TRBD1 or TRBD2 (5 bases each). V was trimmed by 3 bases and J by 13 bases, leaving 19 bases between them. The CDR3 extends over 13 amino acids. CDR1 and CDR2 (germline): MGHRA, YSYEKL. CDR3 nucleotides: TGCGCCAGCAGCCACCCGCGGTCCCCGGGACCATACTTC. Protein: CASSHPRSPGPYF.

The chain links TRBV25-1 to TRBJ2-7, with no clear D. This CDR3 has 13 amino acids. With 0 bases removed from V and 2 bases from J, the gap between germline ends came to 5 bases. Germline CDR1 MGHDK, CDR2 SYGVNS. The CDR3 region has the DNA TGTGCCAGCAGTGAATACGGCGCCTACGAGCAGTACTTC. It codes for CASSEYGAYEQYF.

The chain has TRBV28 and TRBJ1-3; D may be TRBD1 (5 bases). The germline V and J ends were trimmed by 7 bases and 0 bases, with 16 bases remaining between them. This CDR3 has 16 amino acids. Germline V gene sequence: CDR1 MDHEN, CDR2 SYDVKM. The CDR3 spells CASIPAGPSSGNTIYF. The CDR3 DNA is TGTGCCAGCATCCCGGCAGGGCCGAGCTCTGGAAACACCATATATTTT.

The J gene is TRBJ2-7, the V gene TRBV7-2; the D is unclear. CDR1 is SGHTA and CDR2 is FQGNSA in the germline V gene. This CDR3 region has 12 residues. Trimming shortened V by 5 bases and J by 2 bases, and 7 bases separated the two germline ends. CDR3: CASSIPPYEQYF. CDR3 sequence (DNA): TGTGCCAGCAGCATTCCACCCTACGAGCAGTACTTC.

This chain joins TRBV2 and TRBJ1-3, with TRBD1 matching 10 bases. This CDR3 contains 15 residues. The germline V gene encodes CDR1 SNHLY and CDR2 FYNNEI. The V and J ends lost 6 bases and 2 bases, in that order; junction bases with no gene match: 4. In nucleotides, the CDR3 is TGTGCCAGCAGCCCGGGACAGGGGACTGGAAACACCATATATTTT. Its translation: CASSPGQGTGNTIYF.

The chain has TRBV9 and TRBJ1-5; perhaps TRBD1 as D (5 bases). This CDR3 is 14 amino acids long. V was cut by 0 bases and J by 6 bases, with 10 bases left in between. Germline V gene lookup returns CDR1 SGDLS and CDR2 YYNGEE. CDR3 nucleotide sequence: TGTGCCAGCAGCGTAGGTCCAGGGAGTCAGCCCCAGCATTTT. Translated, it gives CASSVGPGSQPQHF. The full variable domain, its missing parts supplied by reference TRBV9 and TRBJ1-5, is DSGVTQTPKHLITATGQRVTLRCSPRSGDLSVYWYQQSLDQGLQFLIQYYNGEERAKGNILERFSAQQFPDLHSELNLSSLELGDSALYFCASSVGPGSQPQHFGDGTRLSIL.

V usage is TRBV27 and J usage is TRBJ1-5; D is unresolved. Germline V lookup: CDR1 MNHEY, CDR2 SMNVEV (reference sequence). The CDR3 runs 13 residues. V gave up 1 base and J gave up 5 bases, with 6 bases separating them. CDR3 nucleotides: TGTGCCAGCAGTTTATATGGGGATCAGCCCCAGCATTTT. It yields the protein CASSLYGDQPQHF.

The V and J genes are TRBV5-1 and TRBJ2-1, with 9 bases identical to TRBD2. Trimming cost V 3 bases and J 0 bases; bases outside gene matches: 7. Looked up from germline, CDR1 is SGHRS and CDR2 is YFSETQ. The CDR3 runs to 17 residues. Here the CDR3 DNA reads TGCGCCAGCAGCTCCGGACTAGCGTATAGCTCCTACAATGAGCAGTTCTTC. Amino acids: CASSSGLAYSSYNEQFF.

The chain has TRBV9 and TRBJ1-2; 11 bases match TRBD1. CDR3 size: 15 residues. The germline gives CDR1 SGDLS, CDR2 YYNGEE. V lost 0 bases to trimming and J lost 5 bases; unmatched junction nucleotides: 3. The CDR3: CASSVGDRGRYGYTF. Written as DNA, the CDR3 is TGTGCCAGCAGCGTAGGGGACAGGGGGAGGTATGGCTACACCTTC.

This clone came up a few times. J is TRBJ2-7 and V is TRBV5-1; 10 nucleotides agree with TRBD2. This CDR3 region has 16 residues. CDR1 and CDR2 (germline): SGHRS, YFSETQ. V lost 0 bases and J lost 5; bases outside the gene matches: 8. CDR3 coding DNA: TGCGCCAGCAGCTTGGGGGCTAGCGGGAGTTTCGACGAGCAGTACTTC. Translating gives CASSLGASGSFDEQYF.